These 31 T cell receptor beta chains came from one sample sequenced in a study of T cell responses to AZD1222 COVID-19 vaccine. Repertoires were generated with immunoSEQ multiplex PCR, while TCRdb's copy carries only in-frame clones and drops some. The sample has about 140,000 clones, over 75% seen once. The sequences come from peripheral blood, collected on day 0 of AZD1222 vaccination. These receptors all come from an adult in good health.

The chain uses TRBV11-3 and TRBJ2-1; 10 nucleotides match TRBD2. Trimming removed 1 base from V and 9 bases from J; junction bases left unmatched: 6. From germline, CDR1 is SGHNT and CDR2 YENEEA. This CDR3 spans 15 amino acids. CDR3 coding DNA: TGTGCCAGCAGCTTAGGCGGCCTAGCGGGAGTTGAGCAGTTCTTC. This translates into CASSLGGLAGVEQFF.

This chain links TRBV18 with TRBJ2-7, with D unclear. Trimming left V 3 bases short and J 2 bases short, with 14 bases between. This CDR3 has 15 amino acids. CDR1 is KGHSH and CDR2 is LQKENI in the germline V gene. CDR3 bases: TGTGCCAGCTCACCCGAGGAAAATAAAACCTACGAGCAGTACTTC. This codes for CASSPEENKTYEQYF.

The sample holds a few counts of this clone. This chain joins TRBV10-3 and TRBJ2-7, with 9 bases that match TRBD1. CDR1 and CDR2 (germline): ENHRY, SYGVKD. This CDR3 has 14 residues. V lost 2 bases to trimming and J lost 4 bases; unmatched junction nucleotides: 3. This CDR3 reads CAISEKGQGYEQYF. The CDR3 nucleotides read TGTGCCATCAGTGAGAAAGGACAGGGGTACGAGCAGTACTTC.

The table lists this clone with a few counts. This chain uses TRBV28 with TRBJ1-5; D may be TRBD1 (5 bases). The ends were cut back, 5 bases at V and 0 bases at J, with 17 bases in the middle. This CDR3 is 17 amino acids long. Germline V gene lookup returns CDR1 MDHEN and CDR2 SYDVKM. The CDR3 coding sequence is TGTGCCAGCAGTGAATCAGGGCTGACTTATAGCAATCAGCCCCAGCATTTT. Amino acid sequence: CASSESGLTYSNQPQHF.

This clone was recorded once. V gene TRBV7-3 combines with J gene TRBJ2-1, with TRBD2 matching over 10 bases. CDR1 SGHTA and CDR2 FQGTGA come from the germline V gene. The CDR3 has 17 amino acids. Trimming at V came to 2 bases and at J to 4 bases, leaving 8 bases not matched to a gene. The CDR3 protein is CASSLVFEREGYNEQFF. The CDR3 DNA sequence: TGTGCCAGCAGCTTAGTATTTGAGCGGGAGGGGTACAATGAGCAGTTCTTC.

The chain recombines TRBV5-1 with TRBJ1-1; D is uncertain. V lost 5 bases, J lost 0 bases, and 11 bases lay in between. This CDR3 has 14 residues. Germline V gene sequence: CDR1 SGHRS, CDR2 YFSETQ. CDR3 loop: CASSYGQLNTEAFF. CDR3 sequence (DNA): TGCGCCAGCAGTTACGGTCAGCTGAACACTGAAGCTTTCTTT.

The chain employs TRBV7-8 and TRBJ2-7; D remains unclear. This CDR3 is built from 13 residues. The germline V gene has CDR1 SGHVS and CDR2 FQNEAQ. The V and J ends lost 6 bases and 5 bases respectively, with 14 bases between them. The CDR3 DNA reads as TGTGCCAGCAGGTTACGAGCAAGCGACGAGCAGTACTTC. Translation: CASRLRASDEQYF.

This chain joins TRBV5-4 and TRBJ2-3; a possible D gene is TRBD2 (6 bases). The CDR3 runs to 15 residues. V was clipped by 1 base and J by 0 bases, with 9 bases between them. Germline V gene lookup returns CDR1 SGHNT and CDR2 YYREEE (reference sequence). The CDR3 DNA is TGTGCCAGCAGCTTGTCCCTAGCGAGCACAGATACGCAGTATTTT. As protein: CASSLSLASTDTQYF.

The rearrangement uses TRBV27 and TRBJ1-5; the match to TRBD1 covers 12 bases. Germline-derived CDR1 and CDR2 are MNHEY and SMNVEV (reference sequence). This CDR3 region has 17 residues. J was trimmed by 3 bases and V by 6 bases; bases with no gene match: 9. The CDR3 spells CASSTGQGAFYNQPQHF. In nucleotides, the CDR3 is TGTGCCAGCAGCACGGGACAGGGGGCTTTTTACAATCAGCCCCAGCATTTT.

The CDR3 spells CASSSSPTSGLNTGELFF. The CDR3 DNA is TGTGCCAGCAGCTCTAGTCCGACTAGCGGGCTGAACACCGGGGAGCTGTTTTTT. V gene TRBV6-2 or TRBV6-3 combines with J gene TRBJ2-2; 10 nucleotides agree with TRBD2. Germline loops: CDR1 MNHEY, CDR2 SVGEGT. Germline trimming cut 6 bases from V and 1 base from J; bases unmatched to any gene: 11. The CDR3 spans 18 residues.

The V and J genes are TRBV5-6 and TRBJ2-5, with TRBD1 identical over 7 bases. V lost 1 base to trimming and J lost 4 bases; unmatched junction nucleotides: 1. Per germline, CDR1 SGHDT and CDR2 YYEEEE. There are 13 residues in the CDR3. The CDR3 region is CASSLNRGETQYF. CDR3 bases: TGTGCCAGCAGCTTGAACAGGGGAGAGACCCAGTACTTC.

The CDR3 DNA sequence: TGTGCCAGCAGTCCACGGAGCATCATTCGGAACACTGAAGCTTTCTTT. It encodes CASSPRSIIRNTEAFF. The rearrangement uses TRBV27 and TRBJ1-1, with D unresolved. V was cut by 5 bases and J by 1 base, with 17 bases left in between. This CDR3 has 16 residues. Germline loops: CDR1 MNHEY, CDR2 SMNVEV (reference sequence).

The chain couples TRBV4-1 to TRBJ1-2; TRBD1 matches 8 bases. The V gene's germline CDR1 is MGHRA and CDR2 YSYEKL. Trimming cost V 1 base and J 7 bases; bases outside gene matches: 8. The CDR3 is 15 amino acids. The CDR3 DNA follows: TGCGCCAGCAGCCAAGCCCTGGACAGGGAAGTTGGCTACACCTTC. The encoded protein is CASSQALDREVGYTF.

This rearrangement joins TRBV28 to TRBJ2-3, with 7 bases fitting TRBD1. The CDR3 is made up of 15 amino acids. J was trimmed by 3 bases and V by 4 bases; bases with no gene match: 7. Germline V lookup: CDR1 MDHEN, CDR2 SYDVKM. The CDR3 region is CASSSYRGGTDTQYF. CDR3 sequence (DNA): TGTGCCAGCAGTTCATACAGGGGCGGGACAGATACGCAGTATTTT.

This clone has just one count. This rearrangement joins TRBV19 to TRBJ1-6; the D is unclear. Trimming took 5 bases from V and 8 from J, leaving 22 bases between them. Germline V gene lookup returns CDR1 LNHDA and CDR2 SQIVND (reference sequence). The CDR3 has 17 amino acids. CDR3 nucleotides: TGTGCCAGTAGTTTAAGGATTCCCCGCATGAGTCATTCACCCCTCCACTTT. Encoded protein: CASSLRIPRMSHSPLHF.

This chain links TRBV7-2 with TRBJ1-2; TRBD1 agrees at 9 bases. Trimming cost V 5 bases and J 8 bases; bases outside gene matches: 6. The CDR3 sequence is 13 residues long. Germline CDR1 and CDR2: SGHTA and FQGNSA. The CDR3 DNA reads TGTGCCAGCAGCGAGGACAGGGGAGGCGGCTACACCTTC. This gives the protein CASSEDRGGGYTF.

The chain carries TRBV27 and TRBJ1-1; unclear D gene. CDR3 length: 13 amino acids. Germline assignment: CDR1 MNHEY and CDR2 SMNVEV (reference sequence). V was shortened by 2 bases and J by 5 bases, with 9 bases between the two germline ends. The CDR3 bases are TGTGCCAGCAGTTTAAGATTAGGAACTGAAGCTTTCTTT. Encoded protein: CASSLRLGTEAFF.

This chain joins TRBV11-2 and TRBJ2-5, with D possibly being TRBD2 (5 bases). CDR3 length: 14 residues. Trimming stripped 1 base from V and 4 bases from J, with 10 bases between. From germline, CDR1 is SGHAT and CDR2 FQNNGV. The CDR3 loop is CASSLGGLGETQYF. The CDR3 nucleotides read TGTGCCAGCAGCTTAGGAGGGCTCGGAGAGACCCAGTACTTC.

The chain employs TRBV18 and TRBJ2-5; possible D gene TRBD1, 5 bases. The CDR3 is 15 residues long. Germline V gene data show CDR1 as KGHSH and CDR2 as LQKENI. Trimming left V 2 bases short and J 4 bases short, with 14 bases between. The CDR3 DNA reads TGTGCCAGCTCACCAAGCCAGGGAATGGTAGAGACCCAGTACTTC. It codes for CASSPSQGMVETQYF.

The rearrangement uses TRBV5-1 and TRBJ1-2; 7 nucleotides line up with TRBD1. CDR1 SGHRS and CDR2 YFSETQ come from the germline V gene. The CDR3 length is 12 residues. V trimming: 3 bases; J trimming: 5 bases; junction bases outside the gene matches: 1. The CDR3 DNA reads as TGCGCCAGCAGCTCGGGACAGTATGGCTACACCTTC. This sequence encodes CASSSGQYGYTF.

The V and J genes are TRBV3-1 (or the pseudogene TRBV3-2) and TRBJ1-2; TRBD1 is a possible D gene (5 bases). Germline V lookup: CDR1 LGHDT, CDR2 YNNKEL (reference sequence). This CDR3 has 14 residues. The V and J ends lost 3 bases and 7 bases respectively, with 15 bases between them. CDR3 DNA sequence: TGTGCCAGCAGCCAGCTGACAGCGACTGTTGGCTACACCTTC. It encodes CASSQLTATVGYTF.

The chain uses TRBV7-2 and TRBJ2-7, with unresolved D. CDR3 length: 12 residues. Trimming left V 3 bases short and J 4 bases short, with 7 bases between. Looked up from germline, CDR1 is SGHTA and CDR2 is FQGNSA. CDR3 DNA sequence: TGTGCCAGCAGCTTCGGCCGGTACGAGCAGTACTTC. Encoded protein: CASSFGRYEQYF. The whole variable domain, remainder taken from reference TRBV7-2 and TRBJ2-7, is GAGVSQSPSNKVTEKGKDVELRCDPISGHTALYWYRQSLGQGLEFLIYFQGNSAPDKSGLPSDRFSAERTGGSVSTLTIQRTQQEDSAVYLCASSFGRYEQYFGPGTRLTVT.

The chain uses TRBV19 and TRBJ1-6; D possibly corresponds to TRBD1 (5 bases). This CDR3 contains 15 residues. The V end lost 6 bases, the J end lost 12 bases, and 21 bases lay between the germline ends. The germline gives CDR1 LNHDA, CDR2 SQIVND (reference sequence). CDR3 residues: CASRPPGQGYKPLHF. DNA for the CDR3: TGTGCCAGTAGACCCCCCGGACAAGGGTATAAACCCCTCCACTTT.

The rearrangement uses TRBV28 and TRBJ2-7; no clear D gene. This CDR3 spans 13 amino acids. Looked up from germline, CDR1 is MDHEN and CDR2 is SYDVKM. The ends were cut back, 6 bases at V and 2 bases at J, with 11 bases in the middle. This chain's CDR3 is CASSSVPTYEQYF. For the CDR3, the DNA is TGTGCCAGCAGCTCGGTTCCCACCTACGAGCAGTACTTC.

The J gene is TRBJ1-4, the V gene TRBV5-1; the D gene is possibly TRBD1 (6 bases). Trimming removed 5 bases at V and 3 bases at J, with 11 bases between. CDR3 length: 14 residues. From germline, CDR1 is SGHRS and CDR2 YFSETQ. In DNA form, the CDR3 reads TGCGCCAGCAGGACGACAGGATCTAATGAAAAACTGTTTTTT. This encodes CASRTTGSNEKLFF.

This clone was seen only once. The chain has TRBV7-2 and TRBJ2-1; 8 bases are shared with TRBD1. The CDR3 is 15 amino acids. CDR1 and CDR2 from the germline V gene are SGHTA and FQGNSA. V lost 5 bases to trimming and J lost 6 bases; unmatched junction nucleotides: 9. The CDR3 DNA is TGTGCCAGCAGCCTCGACAGGGGAAGGGGCAATGAGCAGTTCTTC. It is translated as CASSLDRGRGNEQFF.

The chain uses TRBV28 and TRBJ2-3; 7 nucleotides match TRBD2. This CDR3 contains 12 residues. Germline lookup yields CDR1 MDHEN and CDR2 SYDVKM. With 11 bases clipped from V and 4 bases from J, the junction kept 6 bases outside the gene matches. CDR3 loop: CASRGRADTQYF. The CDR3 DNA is TGTGCCTCCCGGGGGAGGGCAGATACGCAGTATTTT.

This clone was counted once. DNA for the CDR3: TGTGCCAGCAGCTTCGCATGGGAGCCCCAGCATTTT. As protein: CASSFAWEPQHF. J is TRBJ1-5 and V is TRBV7-8; D uncertain. Germline V CDR1 and CDR2: SGHVS, FQNEAQ. This CDR3 region has 12 residues. The V end lost 3 bases, the J end lost 8 bases, and 8 bases lay between the germline ends.

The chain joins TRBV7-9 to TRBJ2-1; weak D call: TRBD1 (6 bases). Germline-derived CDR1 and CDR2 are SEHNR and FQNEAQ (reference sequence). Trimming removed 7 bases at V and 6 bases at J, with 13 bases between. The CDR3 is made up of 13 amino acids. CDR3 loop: CASIRRGSNEQFF. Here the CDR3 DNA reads TGTGCCAGCATACGTAGGGGGAGCAATGAGCAGTTCTTC.

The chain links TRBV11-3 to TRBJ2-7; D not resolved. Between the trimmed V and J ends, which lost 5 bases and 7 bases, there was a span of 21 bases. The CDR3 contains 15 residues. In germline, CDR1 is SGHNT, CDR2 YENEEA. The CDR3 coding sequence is TGTGCCAGCAGCCCAGGTTGGACGGTCCCCCAAGAGCAGTACTTC. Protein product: CASSPGWTVPQEQYF.

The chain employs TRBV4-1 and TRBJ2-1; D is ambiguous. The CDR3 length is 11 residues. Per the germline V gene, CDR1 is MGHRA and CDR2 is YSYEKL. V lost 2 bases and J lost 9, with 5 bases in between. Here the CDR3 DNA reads TGCGCCAGCAGCCAACATCGTGAGCAGTTCTTC. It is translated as CASSQHREQFF.